A single sample is the source of the 4 T cell receptor beta chains below, sequenced in a study of cytomegalovirus exposure and HLA in healthy donors. PCR was performed using 60 Vbeta and 13 Jbeta primers. Libraries were prepared by immunoSEQ multiplex PCR; TCRdb keeps only in-frame clonotypes and omits some of them. The table includes over 50,000 clones, approximately 72% detected once. Sequenced sample: PBMCs. Receptors originate from a man in his fifties in good health and CMV-seropositive.

The CDR3 protein is CASSPRVAGAGELFF. DNA for the CDR3: TGTGCCAGCTCACCACGTGTAGCGGGGGCTGGGGAGCTGTTTTTT. V is TRBV18 and J is TRBJ2-2, with 9 positions matching TRBD2. CDR1 KGHSH and CDR2 LQKENI come from the germline V gene. The CDR3 has 15 amino acids. V trimming: 1 base; J trimming: 8 bases; junction bases outside the gene matches: 5.

Comment on this clone: A read error may explain this, as a much larger clone is one base away. The rearrangement links TRBV10-3 to TRBJ2-1; TRBD2 agrees at 8 bases. The CDR3 covers 16 residues. The germline V gene has CDR1 ENHRY and CDR2 SYGVKD. The V segment lost 6 bases and the J segment 3 bases; nucleotides outside the gene matches: 10. This chain's CDR3 is CAISPRFSGVYNEQFF. The CDR3 coding sequence is TGTGCCATCAGCCCACGCTTTAGCGGGGTCTACAATGAGCAGTTCTTC.

As for this clone: The same CDR3 is also encoded by other DNA sequences in this sample. The V gene is TRBV4-3, the J gene TRBJ1-5; tentatively, D is TRBD1 (6 bases). From germline, CDR1 is LGHNA and CDR2 YSLEER. Trimming pared 1 base from V and 4 bases from J, leaving 11 bases between. The CDR3 is 15 amino acids. CDR3 coding DNA: TGCGCCAGCAGCCAAGCTACACAGGGTAATCAGCCCCAGCATTTT. Its translation: CASSQATQGNQPQHF.

To note about this clone: The same CDR3 can be traced to other DNA sequences in this sample. The chain recombines TRBV19 with TRBJ2-3, with 14 nucleotides matching TRBD2. With V trimmed by 3 bases and J by 1 base, 9 bases remained unmatched. CDR1 and CDR2 (germline): LNHDA, SQIVND (reference sequence). This CDR3 contains 19 residues. This CDR3 is CASSIGLAGGRGGTDTQYF. The CDR3 coding sequence is TGTGCCAGTAGTATCGGACTAGCGGGGGGAAGAGGCGGCACAGATACGCAGTATTTT.